These T cell receptor beta chains were read from a single sample in a study of regulatory T cells in long-lasting Graves disease. From the multiplex PCR reads, TCRdb called clonotypes with MiXCR, one entry per CDR3 protein. The sample carries 440,000 or so distinct CDR3 sequences, 15% recorded once. These data are also associated with another study on T cells in Graves' hyperthyroidism and ophthalmopathy.

This specimen was peripheral blood mononuclear cells (PBMCs), taken at new diagnosis, from a patient treated with antithyroid drugs. Receptors were obtained from a woman between 25 and 40 years old with Graves disease. Each CDR3 is given with its conserved first and last residue. The order of the fields is CDR3 length, clone size, J gene, D gene, V gene, CDR3 protein, CDR3 DNA. A D gene is named only where the DNA matches it firmly. Part of the rows lack a size; the others show once, few, many or a class for expanded clones.

>17|many|TRBJ1-1|TRBD1|TRBV5-1
CASSLSGTGALNTEAFF
TGCGCCAGCAGCTTGTCTGGGACAGGAGCTTTGAACACTGAAGCTTTCTTT
>15|many|TRBJ2-1|TRBD2|TRBV7-2
CASSLTAGSYNEQFF
TGTGCCAGCAGCTTAACAGCGGGGTCTTACAATGAGCAGTTCTTC
>15|many|TRBJ2-7|NA|TRBV10-3
CAISEKGPPSYEQYF
TGTGCCATCAGTGAGAAGGGACCCCCCTCCTACGAGCAGTACTTC
>15|many|TRBJ1-5|NA|TRBV4-1
CASSQDGGLNQPQHF
TGCGCCAGCAGCCAAGATGGGGGTTTGAATCAGCCCCAGCATTTT
>14|many|TRBJ2-7|TRBD1|TRBV5-1
CASSHRGSTYEQYF
TGCGCCAGCAGCCACAGGGGAAGCACCTACGAGCAGTACTTC
>14|NA|TRBJ1-5|NA|TRBV27
CASSDLGGNQPQHF
TGTGCCAGCAGTGATTTGGGGGGGAATCAGCCCCAGCATTTT
>16|many|TRBJ2-1|NA|TRBV2
CASSDDGQKSNNEQFF
TGTGCCAGCAGTGATGATGGGCAGAAATCAAACAATGAGCAGTTCTTC
>16|few|TRBJ1-1|NA|TRBV6-1
CASSEARWGGDTEAFF
TGTGCCAGCAGTGAAGCACGTTGGGGGGGGGACACTGAAGCTTTCTTT
>14|NA|TRBJ2-7|NA|TRBV5-1
CASSPGAQTTEQYF
TGCGCCAGCAGCCCGGGGGCCCAAACAACCGAGCAGTACTTC
>16|NA|TRBJ1-2|TRBD1|TRBV18
CASSPYPGQGFNGYTF
TGTGCCAGCTCACCCTACCCGGGACAGGGTTTTAATGGCTACACCTTC
>11|NA|TRBJ2-4|NA|TRBV29-1
CSHVSENIQYF
TGCAGCCACGTCTCTGAAAACATTCAGTACTTC
>14|few|TRBJ2-7|TRBD1|TRBV3-1
CASSLRDRDYEQYF
TGTGCCAGCAGTCTCCGGGACAGAGACTACGAGCAGTACTTC
>15|NA|TRBJ2-5|NA|TRBV11-3
CASSLGGNPGETQYF
TGTGCCAGCAGCTTAGGGGGGAATCCGGGTGAGACCCAGTACTTC
>15|many|TRBJ2-3|TRBD2|TRBV2
CASSPLTSSTDTQYF
TGTGCCAGCAGCCCTCTGACTAGCAGCACAGATACGCAGTATTTT
>14|NA|TRBJ2-3|NA|TRBV7-9
CASTVSPRLDTQYF
TGTGCCAGCACCGTGAGCCCCCGGTTGGATACGCAGTATTTT
>13|many|TRBJ2-1|TRBD2|TRBV28
CASLAGGPGEQFF
TGTGCCAGCCTAGCGGGAGGGCCGGGTGAGCAGTTCTTC
>16|NA|TRBJ2-2|NA|TRBV7-9
CASSLVKFANTGELFF
TGTGCCAGCAGCTTAGTGAAGTTTGCGAACACCGGGGAGCTGTTTTTT
>16|few|TRBJ2-1|NA|TRBV2
CASSKGRDRSYNEQFF
TGTGCCAGCAGTAAAGGGAGGGACAGGTCCTACAATGAGCAGTTCTTC
>16|few|TRBJ2-7|NA|TRBV5-1
CASSLAGGETAYEQYF
TGCGCCAGCAGCTTAGCAGGAGGGGAGACGGCCTACGAGCAGTACTTC
>15|few|TRBJ2-7|TRBD1|TRBV11-3
CASSHNRGLSYEQYF
TGTGCCAGCAGCCACAACAGGGGGCTCTCCTACGAGCAGTACTTC
>13|many|TRBJ2-7|NA|TRBV7-8
CASSFIQGGEQYF
TGTGCCAGCAGCTTTATACAGGGAGGCGAGCAGTACTTC
>16|many|TRBJ1-2|NA|TRBV10-3
CAISESLLGVVYGYTF
TGTGCCATCAGTGAGTCGTTGTTAGGGGTCGTCTATGGCTACACCTTC
>12|few|TRBJ2-1|NA|TRBV7-9
CASSERGYEQFF
TGTGCCAGCAGTGAAAGGGGTTATGAGCAGTTCTTC
>15|few|TRBJ2-3|NA|TRBV10-1
CAALLGLPGTDTQYF
TGCGCCGCACTACTAGGGCTCCCTGGCACAGATACGCAGTATTTT
>11|many|TRBJ1-2|NA|TRBV12-3/TRBV12-4
CASSDVFGYTF
TGTGCCAGCAGTGACGTGTTTGGCTACACCTTC